This is a list of T cell receptor beta chains from one sample in a study of technical replicates of blood from a few donors. Clones were read by immunoSEQ multiplex PCR, and TCRdb kept only the in-frame ones, dropping some. The repertoire has 70,000 to 95,000 clones, roughly 94% of them found once; the top ten carry roughly 0.25%. The material sequenced was T cells isolated from PBMCs. The receptors derive from a human donor in good health. CDR3s include the opening cysteine and the closing phenylalanine or tryptophan. A D gene is named only where the DNA matches it firmly. The size of a clone is reported for some rows only, either as once, few or many, or as a class for expanded clones.

d_call clone_size j_call v_call cdr3_aa cdr3_nt
TRBD1 . TRBJ1-2 TRBV11-3 CASSHATGASYGYTF TGTGCCAGCAGCCACGCGACAGGGGCGAGCTATGGCTACACCTTC
TRBD1 once TRBJ1-2 TRBV7-9 CASSFGTANYGYTF TGTGCCAGCAGCTTCGGGACAGCGAACTATGGCTACACCTTC
. . TRBJ1-1 TRBV10-3 CAISEPPEGNTEAFF TGTGCCATCAGTGAGCCGCCGGAGGGAAACACTGAAGCTTTCTTT
TRBD2 . TRBJ2-7 TRBV5-4 CASSSPAGGIREQYF TGTGCCAGCAGCTCCCCGGCGGGAGGGATTCGGGAGCAGTACTTC
TRBD1 . TRBJ2-5 TRBV28 CASSAQGQGSQETQYF TGTGCCAGCAGTGCCCAAGGACAGGGCTCCCAAGAGACCCAGTACTTC
. . TRBJ2-4 TRBV18 CASSPYGTLESIQYF TGTGCCAGCTCGCCTTACGGGACTCTCGAAAGCATTCAGTACTTC
. . TRBJ2-3 TRBV10-1 CATRGRNTDTQYF TGCGCCACCAGGGGGAGGAACACAGATACGCAGTATTTT
. . TRBJ1-2 TRBV6-6 CATEETNYGYTF TGTGCCACCGAGGAGACTAACTATGGCTACACCTTC
TRBD1 once TRBJ2-7 TRBV6-1 CASSEGTGPVYEQYF TGTGCCAGCAGTGAAGGGACAGGGCCCGTCTACGAGCAGTACTTC
TRBD2 . TRBJ2-7 TRBV5-1 CASSLSSGGSSSYEQYF TGCGCCAGCAGCTTATCTAGCGGGGGAAGTAGCTCCTACGAGCAGTACTTC
. . TRBJ1-3 TRBV28 CASSPGGGDTIYF TGTGCCAGCAGTCCCGGAGGCGGGGACACCATATATTTT
. once TRBJ2-5 TRBV5-4 CASKDSRQETQYF TGTGCCAGCAAAGATTCGAGACAAGAGACCCAGTACTTC
TRBD2 . TRBJ2-1 TRBV5-1 CASSSTGTSFYNEQFF TGCGCCAGCAGCTCAACCGGGACTAGCTTCTACAATGAGCAGTTCTTC
TRBD1 . TRBJ1-2 TRBV30 CAWSEQGQYYGYTF TGTGCCTGGAGTGAACAGGGACAGTACTATGGCTACACCTTC
TRBD1 . TRBJ1-2 TRBV2 CASSAIWDSQNGYTF TGTGCCAGCAGTGCAATTTGGGACAGTCAGAATGGCTACACCTTC
TRBD2 . TRBJ2-1 TRBV11-2 CASRAALAGGQFF TGTGCCAGCAGGGCTGCTTTAGCGGGGGGTCAGTTCTTC
. . TRBJ1-3 TRBV5-1 CASSRQSGSGNTIYF TGCGCCAGCAGCAGACAGTCCGGCTCTGGAAACACCATATATTTT
. once TRBJ2-2 TRBV19 CASRRGGELFF TGTGCCAGTAGAAGAGGCGGGGAGCTGTTTTTT
. once TRBJ2-1 TRBV7-2 CASSLGERYNEQFF TGTGCCAGCAGCCTCGGGGAGCGGTACAATGAGCAGTTCTTC
. . TRBJ1-1 TRBV9 CASSGSTGSEAFF TGTGCCAGCAGCGGATCCACGGGGTCTGAAGCTTTCTTT
. . TRBJ2-7 TRBV6-5 CASQGQKTYEQYF TGTGCCAGCCAAGGACAAAAAACCTACGAGCAGTACTTC
. once TRBJ2-7 TRBV29-1 CSVERSGQPYEQYF TGCAGCGTTGAACGCTCCGGACAGCCCTACGAGCAGTACTTC
. . TRBJ2-7 TRBV11-2 CASSTPSSSYEQYF TGTGCCAGCAGCACCCCTAGCAGCTCCTACGAGCAGTACTTC
. . TRBJ1-2 TRBV5-1 CASSLSQGSRHTF TGCGCCAGCAGCTTATCGCAGGGGAGTAGGCACACCTTC
. . TRBJ2-5 TRBV4-1 CASSLAASETQYF TGCGCCAGCAGCCTAGCGGCTAGTGAGACCCAGTACTTC
. . TRBJ1-2 TRBV25-1 CASSDPIRQGSVYGYTF TGTGCCAGCAGTGATCCGATTCGTCAGGGGTCGGTCTATGGCTACACCTTC
TRBD1 . TRBJ1-2 TRBV6-6 CASSYSLTGDYTF TGTGCCAGCAGTTACTCCCTCACAGGGGACTACACCTTC
TRBD1 once TRBJ2-5 TRBV5-6 CASSLSGTGTVETQYF TGTGCCAGCAGCTTGTCTGGGACAGGGACAGTCGAGACCCAGTACTTC
. . TRBJ2-3 TRBV5-1 CASSLAYLDTQYF TGCGCCAGCAGCTTGGCCTACCTGGATACGCAGTATTTT
TRBD2 . TRBJ2-1 TRBV28 CASSPGLELAYNEQFF TGTGCCAGCAGTCCGGGACTAGAGTTAGCCTACAATGAGCAGTTCTTC
TRBD2 . TRBJ2-3 TRBV9 CASSPGLALIGTDTQYF TGTGCCAGCAGCCCGGGACTAGCTCTGATTGGCACAGATACGCAGTATTTT
TRBD1 once TRBJ2-7 TRBV5-1 CASQGQGINEQYF TGCGCCAGTCAGGGACAGGGAATCAACGAGCAGTACTTC